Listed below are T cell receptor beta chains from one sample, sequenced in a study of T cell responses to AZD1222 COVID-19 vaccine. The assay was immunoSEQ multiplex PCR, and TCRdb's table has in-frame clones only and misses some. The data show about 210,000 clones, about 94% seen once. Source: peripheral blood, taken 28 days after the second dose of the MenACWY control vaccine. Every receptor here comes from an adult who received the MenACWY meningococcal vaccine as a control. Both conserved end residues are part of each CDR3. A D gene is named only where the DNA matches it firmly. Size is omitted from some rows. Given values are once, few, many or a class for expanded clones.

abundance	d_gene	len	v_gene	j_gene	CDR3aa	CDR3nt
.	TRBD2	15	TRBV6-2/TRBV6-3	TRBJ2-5	CASSRTSGGLETQYF	TGTGCCAGCAGTAGGACTAGCGGGGGCCTAGAGACCCAGTACTTC
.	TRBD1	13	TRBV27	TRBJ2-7	CASSHDRAYEQYF	TGTGCCAGCAGCCACGACAGGGCGTACGAGCAGTACTTC
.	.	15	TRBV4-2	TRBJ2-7	CASSQTQGRPNEQYF	TGTGCCAGCAGCCAAACACAAGGGAGGCCTAACGAGCAGTACTTC
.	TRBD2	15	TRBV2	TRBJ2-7	CASSRMGGNDYEQYF	TGTGCCAGCAGCCGAATGGGGGGGAACGACTACGAGCAGTACTTC
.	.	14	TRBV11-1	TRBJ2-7	CASSLRPMGNEQYF	TGTGCCAGCAGCTTAAGGCCTATGGGGAACGAGCAGTACTTC
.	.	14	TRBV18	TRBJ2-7	CASSPQTTSRGPYF	TGTGCCAGCTCACCACAGACCACCTCTAGAGGACCGTACTTC
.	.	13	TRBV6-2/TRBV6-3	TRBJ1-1	CASSWPGATEAFF	TGTGCCAGCAGTTGGCCGGGGGCCACTGAAGCTTTCTTT
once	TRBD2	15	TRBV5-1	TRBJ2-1	CASSLSGGTYNEQFF	TGCGCCAGCAGCTTAAGCGGGGGGACCTACAATGAGCAGTTCTTC
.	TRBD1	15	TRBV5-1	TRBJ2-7	CASSSVTGGSYEQYF	TGCGCCAGCAGCTCAGTTACAGGGGGCAGCTACGAGCAGTACTTC
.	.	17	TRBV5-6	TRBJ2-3	CASSRDPGLTSTDTQYF	TGTGCCAGCAGCAGGGACCCCGGGCTGACTAGCACAGATACGCAGTATTTT
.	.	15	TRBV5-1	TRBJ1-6	CASSLSEPYNSPLHF	TGCGCCAGCAGCTTGTCAGAACCTTATAATTCACCCCTCCACTTT
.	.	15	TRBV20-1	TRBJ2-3	CSASRQPNPTDTQYF	TGCAGTGCTAGTAGACAGCCAAATCCCACAGATACGCAGTATTTT
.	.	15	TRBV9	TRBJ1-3	CASSVGADSGNTIYF	TGTGCCAGCAGCGTAGGGGCAGACTCTGGAAACACCATATATTTT
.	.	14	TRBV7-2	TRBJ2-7	CASSSRDIPSEQYF	TGTGCCAGCAGCTCCCGGGACATCCCATCCGAGCAGTACTTC
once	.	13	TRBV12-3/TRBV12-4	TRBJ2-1	CASSWGPYNEQFF	TGTGCCAGCAGTTGGGGCCCCTACAATGAGCAGTTCTTC
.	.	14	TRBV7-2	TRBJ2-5	CASSARDLGKTQYF	TGTGCCAGCAGCGCAAGGGACCTAGGGAAGACCCAGTACTTC
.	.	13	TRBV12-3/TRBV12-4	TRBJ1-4	CASSFLVNAKLFF	TGTGCCAGCAGTTTTCTGGTGAATGCAAAACTGTTTTTT